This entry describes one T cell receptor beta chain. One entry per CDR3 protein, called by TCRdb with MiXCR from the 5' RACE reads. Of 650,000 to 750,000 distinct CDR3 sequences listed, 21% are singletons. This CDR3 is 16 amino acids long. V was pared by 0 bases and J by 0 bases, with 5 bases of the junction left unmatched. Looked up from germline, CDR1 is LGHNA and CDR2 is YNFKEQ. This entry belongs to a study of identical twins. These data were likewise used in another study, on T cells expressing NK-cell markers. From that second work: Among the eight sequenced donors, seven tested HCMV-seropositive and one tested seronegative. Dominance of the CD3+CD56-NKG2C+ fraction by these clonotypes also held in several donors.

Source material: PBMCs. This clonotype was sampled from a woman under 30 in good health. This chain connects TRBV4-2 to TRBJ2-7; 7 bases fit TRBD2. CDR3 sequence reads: CASSQEIGGSSYEQYF. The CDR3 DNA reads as TGTGCCAGCAGCCAAGAAATCGGGGGGAGCTCCTACGAGCAGTACTTC.